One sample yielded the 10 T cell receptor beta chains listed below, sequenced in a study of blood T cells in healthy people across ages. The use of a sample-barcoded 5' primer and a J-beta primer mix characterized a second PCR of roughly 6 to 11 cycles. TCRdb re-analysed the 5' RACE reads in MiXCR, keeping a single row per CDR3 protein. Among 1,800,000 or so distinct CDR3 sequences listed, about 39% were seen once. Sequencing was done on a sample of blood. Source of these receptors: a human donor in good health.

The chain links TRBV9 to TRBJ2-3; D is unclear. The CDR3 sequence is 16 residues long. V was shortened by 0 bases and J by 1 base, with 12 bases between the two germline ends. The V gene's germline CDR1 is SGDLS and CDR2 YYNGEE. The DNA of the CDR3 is TGTGCCAGCAGCGTAGATGCGTTGTATCGCACAGATACGCAGTATTTT. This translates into CASSVDALYRTDTQYF.

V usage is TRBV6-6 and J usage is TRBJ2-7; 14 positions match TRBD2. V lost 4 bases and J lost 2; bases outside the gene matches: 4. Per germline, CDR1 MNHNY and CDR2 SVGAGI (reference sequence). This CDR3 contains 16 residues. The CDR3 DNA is TGTGCCAGCAGTTTGACTAGCGGGGGGGTCCCCTACGAGCAGTACTTC. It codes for CASSLTSGGVPYEQYF.

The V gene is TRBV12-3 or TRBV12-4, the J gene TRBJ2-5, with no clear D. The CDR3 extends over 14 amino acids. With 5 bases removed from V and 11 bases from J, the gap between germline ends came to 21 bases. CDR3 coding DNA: TGTGCCAGCAGTCGGACGGCGAGATACAATGAGCAGTACTTC. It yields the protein CASSRTARYNEQYF.

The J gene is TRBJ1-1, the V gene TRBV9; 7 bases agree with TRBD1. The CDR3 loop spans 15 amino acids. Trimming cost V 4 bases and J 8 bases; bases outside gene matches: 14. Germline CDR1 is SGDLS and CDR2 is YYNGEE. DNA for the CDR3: TGTGCCAGCAGCCTCACAGGGGAATCAGTAAGGGAAGCTTTCTTT. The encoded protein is CASSLTGESVREAFF.

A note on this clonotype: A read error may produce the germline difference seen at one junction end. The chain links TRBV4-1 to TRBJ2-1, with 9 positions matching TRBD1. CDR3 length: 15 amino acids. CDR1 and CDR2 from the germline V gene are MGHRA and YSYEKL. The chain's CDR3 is CASSSGQGWYNEQVF. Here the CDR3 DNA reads TGCGCCAGCAGCTCCGGACAGGGGTGGTACAATGAGCAGGTCTTC.

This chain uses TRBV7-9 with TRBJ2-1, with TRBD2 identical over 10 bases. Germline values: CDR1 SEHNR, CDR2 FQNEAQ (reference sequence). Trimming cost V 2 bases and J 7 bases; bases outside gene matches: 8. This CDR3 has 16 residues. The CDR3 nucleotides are TGTGCCAGCAGCTTATATCTAGCGGGGGCCGTAAATGAGCAGTTCTTC. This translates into CASSLYLAGAVNEQFF. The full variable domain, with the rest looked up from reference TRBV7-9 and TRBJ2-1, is DTGVSQNPRHKITKRGQNVTFRCDPISEHNRLYWYRQTLGQGPEFLTYFQNEAQLEKSRLLSDRFSAERPKGSFSTLEIQRTEQGDSAMYLCASSLYLAGAVNEQFFGPGTRLTVL.

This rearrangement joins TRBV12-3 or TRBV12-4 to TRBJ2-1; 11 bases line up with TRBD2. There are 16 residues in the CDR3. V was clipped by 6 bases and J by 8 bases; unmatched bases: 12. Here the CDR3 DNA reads TGTGCCAGCAGGCTAGCGGGGGGCTCGAGGGGGGATGAGCAGTTCTTC. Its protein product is CASRLAGGSRGDEQFF.

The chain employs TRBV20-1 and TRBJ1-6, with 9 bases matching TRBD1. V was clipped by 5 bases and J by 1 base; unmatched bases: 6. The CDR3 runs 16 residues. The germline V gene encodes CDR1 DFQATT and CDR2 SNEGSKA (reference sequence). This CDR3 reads CSAGDRVGSYNSPLHF. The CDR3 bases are TGCAGTGCTGGGGACAGGGTGGGGTCCTATAATTCACCCCTCCACTTT.

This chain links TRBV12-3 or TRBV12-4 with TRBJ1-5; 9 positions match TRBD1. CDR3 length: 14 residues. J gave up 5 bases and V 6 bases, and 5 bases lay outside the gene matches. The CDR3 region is CASSRGTGYQPQHF. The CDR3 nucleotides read TGTGCCAGCAGCCGGGGGACAGGGTATCAGCCCCAGCATTTT.

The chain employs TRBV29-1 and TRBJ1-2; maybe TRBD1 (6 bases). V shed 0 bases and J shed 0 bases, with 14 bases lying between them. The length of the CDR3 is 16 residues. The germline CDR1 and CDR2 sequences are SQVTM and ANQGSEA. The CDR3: CSVEDWTEIANYGYTF. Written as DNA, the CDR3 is TGCAGCGTTGAAGATTGGACAGAAATAGCTAACTATGGCTACACCTTC.